These 10 T cell receptor beta chains were all obtained from the same sample, sequenced in a study of blood T cells in healthy people across ages. Primers used in a second PCR of roughly 7 to 12 cycles were a sample-barcoded 5' primer and a J-beta primer mix. TCRdb re-derived calls from the 5' RACE reads in MiXCR, one entry per CDR3 protein. The sample lists approximately 800,000 distinct CDR3 sequences; roughly 64% were seen once. Sequenced material: blood. These receptors all come from a man aged 25-40 years in good health.

This chain connects TRBV20-1 to TRBJ1-2; tentative D call: TRBD1 (5 bases). The CDR3 consists of 12 residues. V gave up 4 bases and J gave up 4 bases, with 10 bases separating them. Germline V gene sequence: CDR1 DFQATT, CDR2 SNEGSKA (reference sequence). CDR3 sequence: CSAIRDPYGYTF. Written as DNA, the CDR3 is TGCAGTGCTATCCGGGACCCCTATGGCTACACCTTC.

The CDR3: CASSRERKAGGMVQYF. In DNA form, the CDR3 reads TGTGCCAGCAGCCGCGAAAGGAAAGCGGGGGGGATGGTGCAGTATTTT. The chain links TRBV7-9 to TRBJ2-3; 10 nucleotides line up with TRBD2. V was clipped by 5 bases and J by 11 bases; unmatched bases: 16. From germline, CDR1 is SEHNR and CDR2 FQNEAQ (reference sequence). CDR3 length: 16 amino acids.

The chain is built from TRBV27 and TRBJ2-4; the D gene is possibly TRBD2 (6 bases). V lost 3 bases and J lost 13, with 25 bases in between. Germline CDR1 reads MNHEY; CDR2 reads SMNVEV (reference sequence). This CDR3 spans 16 amino acids. The CDR3 DNA sequence: TGTGCCAGCAGTTTTTACCGGGGGAAATCAGTGAGTGAGCAGTACTTC. This codes for CASSFYRGKSVSEQYF.

This clonotype was seen a few times. CDR3 protein: CSAKPTGWEETQYF. CDR3 nucleotides: TGCAGTGCCAAGCCCACTGGTTGGGAAGAGACCCAGTACTTC. The chain is built from TRBV20-1 and TRBJ2-5; no reliable D call. Per the germline V gene, CDR1 is DFQATT and CDR2 is SNEGSKA (reference sequence). The V end was cut by 6 bases, the J end by 3 bases, with 17 bases between. The CDR3 has 14 residues.

The chain links TRBV5-8 to TRBJ1-2; perhaps TRBD1 as D (5 bases). The CDR3 has 15 amino acids. Germline assignment: CDR1 SGHTS and CDR2 YDEGEE. Trimming pared 0 bases from V and 5 bases from J, leaving 14 bases between. This CDR3 is CASSLEGIAGYGYTF. The CDR3 DNA reads as TGTGCCAGCAGCTTGGAGGGGATCGCGGGGTATGGCTACACCTTC.

A single count supports this clonotype. The gene calls are TRBV21-1 and TRBJ1-5; the table's D call TRBD1 went unverified against the DNA. TRBV21-1 is labeled a pseudogene. This CDR3 region has 17 residues. The CDR3 region has the DNA TGTGCCAGCAGCAAAGGGGAGGGGGACGCCCAAAATCAGCCCCAGCATTTT. Protein product: CASSKGEGDAQNQPQHF.

In nucleotides, the CDR3 is TGTGCCAGCAGCGTTGATGATCAGCCCCAGCATTTT. Residues: CASSVDDQPQHF. The chain couples TRBV7-9 to TRBJ1-5; no clear D gene. V gave up 5 bases and J gave up 5 bases, with 7 bases separating them. CDR1 and CDR2 (germline): SEHNR, FQNEAQ (reference sequence). CDR3 length equals 12 residues.

This clonotype has a handful of counts. The J gene is TRBJ2-3, the V gene TRBV29-1, with TRBD2 matching over 11 bases. V shed 4 bases and J 3 bases; nucleotides not matched to a gene: 3. The CDR3 consists of 14 residues. CDR1 SQVTM and CDR2 ANQGSEA come from the germline V gene. This CDR3 is CSVVGTSGTDTQYF. The CDR3 DNA is TGCAGCGTTGTGGGGACTAGCGGAACAGATACGCAGTATTTT.

This clonotype was found a few times. The chain uses TRBV25-1 and TRBJ2-4; D remains ambiguous. CDR1 is MGHDK and CDR2 is SYGVNS in the germline V gene. Trimming stripped 4 bases from V and 3 bases from J, with 22 bases between. This CDR3 has 18 residues. CDR3 DNA sequence: TGTGCCAGCAGTGCAACACCCACCCAGCTTGTAGGCAAAAACATTCAGTACTTC. As protein: CASSATPTQLVGKNIQYF.

The chain combines TRBV6-5 with TRBJ2-1, with 8 bases fitting TRBD2. V lost 7 bases, J lost 10 bases, and 18 bases stayed unmatched. The germline V gene has CDR1 MNHEY and CDR2 SVGAGI. The CDR3 loop spans 16 amino acids. Here the CDR3 reads CASTETGPAGVGEQFF. Written as DNA, the CDR3 is TGTGCCAGCACCGAAACTGGACCAGCGGGAGTTGGAGAGCAGTTCTTC.